This T cell receptor beta chain is drawn from a study of blood T cell repertoires in COVID-19. The CDR3 is made up of 15 amino acids. V was pared by 4 bases and J by 8 bases, with 13 bases of the junction left unmatched. Looked up from germline, CDR1 is LNHNV and CDR2 is YYDKDF (reference sequence). Repertoires were generated with immunoSEQ multiplex PCR, while TCRdb's copy carries only in-frame clones and drops some. The data show about 140,000 clones, with approximately 80% seen just once and roughly 4.7% held by the top ten. This chain joins TRBV15 and TRBJ1-1, with 7 bases fitting TRBD1. The sequenced sample was peripheral blood. This clonotype was obtained from an elderly woman with active or convalescent COVID-19. CDR3 nucleotides: TGTGCCACCAGCAAAGGACAGGACCGCGCCCCGGAAGCTTTCTTT. Amino acids: CATSKGQDRAPEAFF. Complete variable domain (other parts from reference TRBV15 and TRBJ1-1): DAMVIQNPRYQVTQFGKPVTLSCSQTLNHNVMYWYQQKSSQAPKLLFHYYDKDFNNEADTPDNFQSRRPNTSFCFLDIRSPGLGDTAMYLCATSKGQDRAPEAFFGQGTRLTVV.